A selection of T cell receptor beta chains follows, all from one sample in a study of blood T cell repertoires in COVID-19. Here immunoSEQ multiplex PCR was the method, and the copy in TCRdb shows in-frame clones only, minus some. The sample lists about 82,000 clones; 80% were seen once. The sequencing input was peripheral blood. The receptor set was obtained from a woman aged 40-49 years with active or convalescent COVID-19. Both conserved end residues are part of each CDR3. Fields, in order: V gene, D gene, clone size, J gene, CDR3 DNA, CDR3 protein. D genes are given only for firm matches. Clone size, where shown, is once, few, many, or a class for clones that have expanded.

V gene: TRBV12-3/TRBV12-4
D gene: .
clone size: .
J gene: TRBJ1-3
CDR3 DNA: TGTGCCAGCAGTTTCAACGGATATTTT
CDR3 protein: CASSFNGYF

V gene: TRBV18
D gene: .
clone size: .
J gene: TRBJ1-5
CDR3 DNA: TGTGCCAGCTCACTTCTGGGTTCGGGTGGCAATCAGCCCCAGCATTTT
CDR3 protein: CASSLLGSGGNQPQHF

V gene: TRBV5-6
D gene: .
clone size: .
J gene: TRBJ2-2
CDR3 DNA: TGTGCCAGCAGCTCTTTAAGGGGGGGCCGAGTTGACGGGGAGCTGTTTTTT
CDR3 protein: CASSSLRGGRVDGELFF

V gene: TRBV11-2
D gene: TRBD2
clone size: .
J gene: TRBJ2-3
CDR3 DNA: TGTGCCAGCAGCCTCGGACTAGCGGGAGTTATGGCAGATACGCAGTATTTT
CDR3 protein: CASSLGLAGVMADTQYF

V gene: TRBV7-3
D gene: TRBD2
clone size: .
J gene: TRBJ2-4
CDR3 DNA: TGTGCCAGCAGCATCCCCAGGGAGGTTAGCGGGGGGCTAGCCAAAAACATTCAGTACTTC
CDR3 protein: CASSIPREVSGGLAKNIQYF

V gene: TRBV19
D gene: TRBD2
clone size: .
J gene: TRBJ2-3
CDR3 DNA: TGTGCCAGTAGTATGGGTAGCGGGAGATGGGCTAGCACAGATACGCAGTATTTT
CDR3 protein: CASSMGSGRWASTDTQYF

V gene: TRBV3-1/TRBV3-2
D gene: .
clone size: .
J gene: TRBJ2-7
CDR3 DNA: TGTGCCAGCAGCCGAATAACAGGGAGCTACGAGCAGTACTTC
CDR3 protein: CASSRITGSYEQYF

V gene: TRBV12-5
D gene: .
clone size: .
J gene: TRBJ1-2
CDR3 DNA: TGTGCTAGTGGTTTAGAGAGTATCTATGGCTACACCTTC
CDR3 protein: CASGLESIYGYTF

V gene: TRBV24-1
D gene: .
clone size: .
J gene: TRBJ1-2
CDR3 DNA: TGTGCCACCAGTGAAACTCCAGAGGGCGGCTACACCTTC
CDR3 protein: CATSETPEGGYTF

V gene: TRBV7-2
D gene: TRBD1
clone size: .
J gene: TRBJ1-3
CDR3 DNA: TGTGCCAGCAGCCCCAAGGGACAGGGAATATCTGGAAACACCATATATTTT
CDR3 protein: CASSPKGQGISGNTIYF

V gene: TRBV6-5
D gene: TRBD1
clone size: few
J gene: TRBJ1-2
CDR3 DNA: TGTGCCAGCAGCACAGGGGGCGAACGTGGCTACACCTTC
CDR3 protein: CASSTGGERGYTF

V gene: TRBV7-2
D gene: .
clone size: few
J gene: TRBJ2-2
CDR3 DNA: TGTGCCAGCAGCTTAGCGAGAAACACCGGGGAGCTGTTTTTT
CDR3 protein: CASSLARNTGELFF

V gene: TRBV7-3
D gene: .
clone size: few
J gene: TRBJ2-2
CDR3 DNA: TGTGCCAGCAGCTTAACGGGGAGCCCGAACACCGGGGAGCTGTTTTTT
CDR3 protein: CASSLTGSPNTGELFF

V gene: TRBV7-3
D gene: .
clone size: .
J gene: TRBJ1-1
CDR3 DNA: TGTGCCAGCAGCTTCACAGGGAACACTGAAGCTTTCTTT
CDR3 protein: CASSFTGNTEAFF

V gene: TRBV5-1
D gene: TRBD1
clone size: few
J gene: TRBJ1-2
CDR3 DNA: TGCGCCAGTACTCCCGGGACAGGGGGCGCGAATGGCTACACCTTC
CDR3 protein: CASTPGTGGANGYTF

V gene: TRBV19
D gene: .
clone size: .
J gene: TRBJ2-7
CDR3 DNA: TGTGCCAGTAGCCCCCTCGACACCGCGTACTCGGAGCAGTACTTC
CDR3 protein: CASSPLDTAYSEQYF

V gene: TRBV5-1
D gene: .
clone size: .
J gene: TRBJ1-5
CDR3 DNA: TGCGCCAGCAGCTTGGGGGCAGGGGAAAATCAGCCCCAGCATTTT
CDR3 protein: CASSLGAGENQPQHF

V gene: TRBV29-1
D gene: .
clone size: .
J gene: TRBJ1-4
CDR3 DNA: TGCAGCGTTGTGTGGGACACTGAAAAACTGTTTTTT
CDR3 protein: CSVVWDTEKLFF

V gene: TRBV2
D gene: .
clone size: .
J gene: TRBJ2-7
CDR3 DNA: TGTGCCAGCAGCATCGGGGACGAGCAGTACTTC
CDR3 protein: CASSIGDEQYF

V gene: TRBV4-2
D gene: .
clone size: .
J gene: TRBJ1-6
CDR3 DNA: TGTGCCAGCAGCCAAGGTACTCGGGGAAGGGGAGGCTCACCCCTCCACTTT
CDR3 protein: CASSQGTRGRGGSPLHF

V gene: TRBV19
D gene: .
clone size: .
J gene: TRBJ1-4
CDR3 DNA: TGTGCCAGTAGTATAGGACACAGGGAAGCGGAAAAACTGTTTTTT
CDR3 protein: CASSIGHREAEKLFF

V gene: TRBV28
D gene: .
clone size: .
J gene: TRBJ2-5
CDR3 DNA: TGTGCCAGCAGTTTAGGCCGAGGAGAGACCCAGTACTTC
CDR3 protein: CASSLGRGETQYF

V gene: TRBV5-1
D gene: TRBD2
clone size: once
J gene: TRBJ2-3
CDR3 DNA: TGCGCCAGCAGCTTGGGGCTAGCGGGAGGTCGGGATACGCAGTATTTT
CDR3 protein: CASSLGLAGGRDTQYF

V gene: TRBV18
D gene: .
clone size: few
J gene: TRBJ2-5
CDR3 DNA: TGTGCCAGCTCACCACCGACAGGCGGGGAGACCCAGTACTTC
CDR3 protein: CASSPPTGGETQYF

V gene: TRBV30
D gene: .
clone size: once
J gene: TRBJ2-5
CDR3 DNA: TGTGCCTGGAGTGATATGAGAGAGACCCAGTACTTC
CDR3 protein: CAWSDMRETQYF

V gene: TRBV28
D gene: .
clone size: .
J gene: TRBJ1-2
CDR3 DNA: TGTGCCAGCAGTTTATCGGGGTATGGCTACACCTTC
CDR3 protein: CASSLSGYGYTF

V gene: TRBV28
D gene: .
clone size: .
J gene: TRBJ2-7
CDR3 DNA: TGTGCCAGCAGTGTCACTGTGGGGGGGCAGTACTTC
CDR3 protein: CASSVTVGGQYF

V gene: TRBV9
D gene: .
clone size: .
J gene: TRBJ2-2
CDR3 DNA: TGTGCCAGCAGCGTAGCTGAGCGGCATGGAACCGGGGAGCTGTTTTTT
CDR3 protein: CASSVAERHGTGELFF

V gene: TRBV6-1
D gene: TRBD1
clone size: .
J gene: TRBJ1-6
CDR3 DNA: TGTGCCAGCAGTGCCCTTCGAGACCGACAGGGTAATAATTCACCCCTCCACTTT
CDR3 protein: CASSALRDRQGNNSPLHF

V gene: TRBV18
D gene: TRBD1
clone size: .
J gene: TRBJ2-1
CDR3 DNA: TGTGCCAGCTCACCTCCCGGGACAGGCGACTACAATGAGCAGTTCTTC
CDR3 protein: CASSPPGTGDYNEQFF

V gene: TRBV7-2
D gene: .
clone size: .
J gene: TRBJ2-7
CDR3 DNA: TGTGCCAGCAGCCCAGGGGGAGGAGGGTATACCTACGAGCAGTACTTC
CDR3 protein: CASSPGGGGYTYEQYF

V gene: TRBV6-5
D gene: TRBD1
clone size: once
J gene: TRBJ2-5
CDR3 DNA: TGTGCCAGCAGTTCCCCGGGACAGGGGCCAGGGACCCAGTACTTC
CDR3 protein: CASSSPGQGPGTQYF

V gene: TRBV5-1
D gene: .
clone size: .
J gene: TRBJ1-1
CDR3 DNA: TGCGCCAGCGAGGGAAAGGCTTCGCTTAGGTTACAGAACACTGAAGCTTTCTTT
CDR3 protein: CASEGKASLRLQNTEAFF

V gene: TRBV11-3
D gene: TRBD1
clone size: few
J gene: TRBJ1-6
CDR3 DNA: TGTGCCAGCAGCCCCCGACAGGGACTTAATTCACCCCTCCACTTT
CDR3 protein: CASSPRQGLNSPLHF

V gene: TRBV29-1
D gene: TRBD1
clone size: .
J gene: TRBJ1-3
CDR3 DNA: TGCAGCGTTCAGACAGGGAGCTCTGGAAACACCATATATTTT
CDR3 protein: CSVQTGSSGNTIYF